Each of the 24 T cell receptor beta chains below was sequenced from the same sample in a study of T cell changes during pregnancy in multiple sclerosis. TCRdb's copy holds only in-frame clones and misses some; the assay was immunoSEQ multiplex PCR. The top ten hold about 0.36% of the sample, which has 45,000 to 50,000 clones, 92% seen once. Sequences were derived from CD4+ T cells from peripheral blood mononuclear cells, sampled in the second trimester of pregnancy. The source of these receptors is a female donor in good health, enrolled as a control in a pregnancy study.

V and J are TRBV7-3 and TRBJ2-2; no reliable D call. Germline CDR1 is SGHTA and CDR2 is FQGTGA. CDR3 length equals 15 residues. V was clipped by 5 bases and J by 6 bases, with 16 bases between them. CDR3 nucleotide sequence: TGTGCCAGCAGCCCCCTTCGTACCGAGTCCGGGGAGCTGTTTTTT. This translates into CASSPLRTESGELFF.

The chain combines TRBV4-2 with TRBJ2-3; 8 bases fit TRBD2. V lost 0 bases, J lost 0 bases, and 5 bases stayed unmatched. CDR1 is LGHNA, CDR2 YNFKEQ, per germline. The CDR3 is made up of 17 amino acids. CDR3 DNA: TGTGCCAGCAGCCAAGATTCGGGGGGGGGAAGCACAGATACGCAGTATTTT. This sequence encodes CASSQDSGGGSTDTQYF.

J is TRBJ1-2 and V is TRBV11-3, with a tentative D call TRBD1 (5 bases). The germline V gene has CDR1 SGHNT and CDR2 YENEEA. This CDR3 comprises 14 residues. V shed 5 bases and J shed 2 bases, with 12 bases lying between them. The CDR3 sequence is CASSTSDRNYGYTF. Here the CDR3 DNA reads TGTGCCAGCAGCACGTCTGACAGAAACTATGGCTACACCTTC.

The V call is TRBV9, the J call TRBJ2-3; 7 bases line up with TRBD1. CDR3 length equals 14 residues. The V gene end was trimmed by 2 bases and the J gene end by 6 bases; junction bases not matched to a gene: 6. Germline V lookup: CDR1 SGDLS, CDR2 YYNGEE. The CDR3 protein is CASSVIQGDDTQYF. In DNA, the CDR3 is TGTGCCAGCAGCGTGATTCAGGGGGATGATACGCAGTATTTT. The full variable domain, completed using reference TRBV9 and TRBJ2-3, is DSGVTQTPKHLITATGQRVTLRCSPRSGDLSVYWYQQSLDQGLQFLIQYYNGEERAKGNILERFSAQQFPDLHSELNLSSLELGDSALYFCASSVIQGDDTQYFGPGTRLTVL.

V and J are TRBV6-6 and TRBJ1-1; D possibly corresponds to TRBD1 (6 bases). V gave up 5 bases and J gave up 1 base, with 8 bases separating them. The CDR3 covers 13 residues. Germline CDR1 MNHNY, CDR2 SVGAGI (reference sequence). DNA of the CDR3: TGTGCCAGCAGTCCAGGGGAGAACACTGAAGCTTTCTTT. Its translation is CASSPGENTEAFF.

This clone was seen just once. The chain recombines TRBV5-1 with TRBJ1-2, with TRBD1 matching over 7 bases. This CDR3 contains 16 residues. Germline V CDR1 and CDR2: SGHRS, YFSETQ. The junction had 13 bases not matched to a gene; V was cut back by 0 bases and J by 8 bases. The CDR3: CASSLATGTATLGYTF. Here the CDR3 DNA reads TGCGCCAGCAGCTTGGCGACCGGGACAGCGACCCTGGGCTACACCTTC.

The CDR3: CASSFLQRGLDTQYF. In nucleotides, the CDR3 is TGTGCCAGCAGCTTCCTCCAGCGGGGGCTAGATACGCAGTATTTT. The J gene is TRBJ2-3, the V gene TRBV5-4; 8 bases match TRBD2. This CDR3 comprises 15 residues. The trim removed 2 bases at V and 5 bases at J, leaving 7 bases unmatched. Germline V CDR1 and CDR2: SGHNT, YYREEE (reference sequence).

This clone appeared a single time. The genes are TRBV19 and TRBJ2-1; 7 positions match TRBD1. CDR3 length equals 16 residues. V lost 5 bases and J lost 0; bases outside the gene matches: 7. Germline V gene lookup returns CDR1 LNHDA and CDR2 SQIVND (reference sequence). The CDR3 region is CASSFPGQSSYNEQFF. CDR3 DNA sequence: TGTGCCAGTAGTTTCCCGGGACAGTCCTCCTACAATGAGCAGTTCTTC.

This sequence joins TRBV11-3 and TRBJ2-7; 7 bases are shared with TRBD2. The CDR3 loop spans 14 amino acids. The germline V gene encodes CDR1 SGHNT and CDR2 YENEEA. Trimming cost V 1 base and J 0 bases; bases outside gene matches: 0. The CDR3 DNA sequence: TGTGCCAGCAGCTTAGGGACTAGCTCCTACGAGCAGTACTTC. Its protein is CASSLGTSSYEQYF.

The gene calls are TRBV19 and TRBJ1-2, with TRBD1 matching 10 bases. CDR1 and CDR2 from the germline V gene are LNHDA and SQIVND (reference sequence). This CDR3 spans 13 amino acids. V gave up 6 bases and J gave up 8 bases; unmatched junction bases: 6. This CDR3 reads CASRTPGQGGYTF. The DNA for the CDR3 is TGTGCCAGTAGGACCCCGGGACAGGGGGGCTACACCTTC.

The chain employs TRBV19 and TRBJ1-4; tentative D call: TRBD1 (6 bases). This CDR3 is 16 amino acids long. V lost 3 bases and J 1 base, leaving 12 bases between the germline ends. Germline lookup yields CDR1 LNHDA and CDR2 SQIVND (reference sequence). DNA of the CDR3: TGTGCCAGTAGTATCCCCGAAGGGGGAACTAATGAAAAACTGTTTTTT. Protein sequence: CASSIPEGGTNEKLFF.

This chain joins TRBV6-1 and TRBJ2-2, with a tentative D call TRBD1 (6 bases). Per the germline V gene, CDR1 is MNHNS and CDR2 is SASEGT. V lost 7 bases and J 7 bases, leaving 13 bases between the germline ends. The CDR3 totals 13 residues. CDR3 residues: CASKQGPLGELFF. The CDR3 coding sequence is TGTGCCAGCAAACAGGGCCCACTCGGGGAGCTGTTTTTT.

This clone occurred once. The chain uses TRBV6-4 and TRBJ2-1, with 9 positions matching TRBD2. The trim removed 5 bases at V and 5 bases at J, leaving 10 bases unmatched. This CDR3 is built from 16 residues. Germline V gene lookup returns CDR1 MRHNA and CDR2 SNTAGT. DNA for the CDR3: TGTGCCAGCAGTAGAAGCTTAGCGGGGGCCCACAATGAGCAGTTCTTC. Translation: CASSRSLAGAHNEQFF.

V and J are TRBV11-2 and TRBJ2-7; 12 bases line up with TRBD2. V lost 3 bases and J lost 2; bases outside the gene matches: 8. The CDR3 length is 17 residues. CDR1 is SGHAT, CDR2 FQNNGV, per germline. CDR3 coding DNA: TGTGCCAGCAGCTTCACCGGGACTAGCGGGCTAACCTACGAGCAGTACTTC. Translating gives CASSFTGTSGLTYEQYF. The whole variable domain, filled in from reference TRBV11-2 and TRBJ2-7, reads EAGVAQSPRYKIIEKRQSVAFWCNPISGHATLYWYQQILGQGPKLLIQFQNNGVVDDSQLPKDRFSAERLKGVDSTLKIQPAKLEDSAVYLCASSFTGTSGLTYEQYFGPGTRLTVT.

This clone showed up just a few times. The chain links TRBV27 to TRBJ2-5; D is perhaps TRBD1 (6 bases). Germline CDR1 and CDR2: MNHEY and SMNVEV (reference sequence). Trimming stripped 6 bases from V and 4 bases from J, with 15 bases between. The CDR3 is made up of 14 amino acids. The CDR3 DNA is TGTGCCAGCAGACCGACAGGCAGAGGAGAGACCCAGTACTTC. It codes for CASRPTGRGETQYF.

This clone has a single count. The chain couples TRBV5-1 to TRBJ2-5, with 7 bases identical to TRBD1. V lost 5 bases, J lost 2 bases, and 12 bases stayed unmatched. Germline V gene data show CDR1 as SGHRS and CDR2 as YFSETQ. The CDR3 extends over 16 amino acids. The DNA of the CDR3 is TGCGCCAGCAGTTATGATCTAGGGACAGTTCAAGAGACCCAGTACTTC. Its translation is CASSYDLGTVQETQYF.

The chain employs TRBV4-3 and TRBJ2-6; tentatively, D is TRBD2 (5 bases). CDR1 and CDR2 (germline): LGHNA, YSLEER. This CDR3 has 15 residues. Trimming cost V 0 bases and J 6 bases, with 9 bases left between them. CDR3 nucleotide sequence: TGCGCCAGCAGCCAAGAAGGGAGAATGGCCAACGTCCTGACTTTC. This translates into CASSQEGRMANVLTF.

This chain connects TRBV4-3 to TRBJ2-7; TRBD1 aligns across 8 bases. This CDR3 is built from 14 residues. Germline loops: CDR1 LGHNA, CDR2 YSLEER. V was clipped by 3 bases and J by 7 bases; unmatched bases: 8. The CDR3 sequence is CASSHGQGLGEQYF. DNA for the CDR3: TGCGCCAGCAGCCATGGACAGGGTCTGGGGGAGCAGTACTTC.

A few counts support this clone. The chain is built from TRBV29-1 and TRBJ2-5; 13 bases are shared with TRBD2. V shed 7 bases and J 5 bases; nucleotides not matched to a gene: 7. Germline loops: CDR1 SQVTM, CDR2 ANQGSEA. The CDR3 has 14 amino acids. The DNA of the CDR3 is TGCAGCGGAACTAGCGGGGGGGCTTCGGAGACCCAGTACTTC. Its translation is CSGTSGGASETQYF.

Written as DNA, the CDR3 is TGTGCCAGCAGCTTAGTAACAGGGAGAGGCACTGAAGCTTTCTTT. It codes for CASSLVTGRGTEAFF. The J gene is TRBJ1-1, the V gene TRBV11-3, with D maybe TRBD1 (6 bases). Germline loops: CDR1 SGHNT, CDR2 YENEEA. The CDR3 extends over 15 amino acids. Trimming removed 1 base from V and 4 bases from J, with 13 bases in between.

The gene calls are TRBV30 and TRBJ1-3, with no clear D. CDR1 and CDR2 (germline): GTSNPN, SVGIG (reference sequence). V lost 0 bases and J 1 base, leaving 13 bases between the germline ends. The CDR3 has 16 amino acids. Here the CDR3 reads CAWSVFRRGSGNTIYF. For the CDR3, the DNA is TGTGCCTGGAGTGTATTCCGACGGGGTTCTGGAAACACCATATATTTT.

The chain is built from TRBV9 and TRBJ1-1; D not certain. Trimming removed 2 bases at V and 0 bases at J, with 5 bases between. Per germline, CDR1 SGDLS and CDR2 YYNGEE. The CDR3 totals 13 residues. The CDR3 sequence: CASSVAMNTEAFF. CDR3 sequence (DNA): TGTGCCAGCAGCGTCGCGATGAACACTGAAGCTTTCTTT.

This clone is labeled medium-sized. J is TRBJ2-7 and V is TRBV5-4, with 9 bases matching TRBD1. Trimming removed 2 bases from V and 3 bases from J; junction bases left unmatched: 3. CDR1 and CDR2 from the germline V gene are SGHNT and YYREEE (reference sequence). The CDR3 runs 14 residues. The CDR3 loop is CASSFGQGIYEQYF. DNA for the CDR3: TGTGCCAGCAGCTTCGGACAGGGGATCTACGAGCAGTACTTC.

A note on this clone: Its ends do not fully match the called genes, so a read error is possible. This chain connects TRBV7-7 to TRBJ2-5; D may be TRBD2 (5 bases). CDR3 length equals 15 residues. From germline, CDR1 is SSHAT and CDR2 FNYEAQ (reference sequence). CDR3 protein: CASSLVEGTLETQYF. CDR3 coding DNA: TGTGCTAGCAGCTTAGTTGAGGGTACCTTAGAGACCCAGTACTTC.